Below, one T cell receptor (beta chain) is given with its context. These data come from a study of blood T cell repertoires in COVID-19. Study information: COVID-19 samples collected from the United States, Italy and Spain covered acute and convalescent phases. T cells, B-cell-depleted T cells, or PBMCs provided the cDNA or gDNA that served as material.

Per the original data handling: Using reference gene primer amplification, nucleated cell counts were estimated. Profiled with immunoSEQ multiplex PCR; TCRdb holds only in-frame clones, not every one. D and trimming come from the DNA, and the V and J calls and clone size come from that table. The sample consists of nearly 40,000 clones, around 90% of them appearing once. Germline assignment: CDR1 SGHNT and CDR2 YENEEA. Trimming took 1 base from V and 0 from J; bases not matched to a gene: 3. The CDR3 sequence is 17 residues long. The sequence was collected from a woman in her 70s with acute or convalescent COVID-19. Sample: peripheral blood. The gene calls are TRBV11-3 and TRBJ2-5; the match to TRBD2 covers 12 bases. The CDR3 spells CASSLGLAGGNQETQYF. The CDR3 DNA sequence: TGTGCCAGCAGCTTAGGGCTAGCGGGAGGGAACCAAGAGACCCAGTACTTC.